A selection of T cell receptor beta chains follows, all from one sample in a study of blood T cell repertoires in COVID-19. The table came from immunoSEQ multiplex PCR; TCRdb's copy has only in-frame clones and leaves some out. The sample includes about 390,000 clones, approximately 87% of them seen just once. Sequencing input: PBMCs or T cells enriched from blood (not recorded which). The receptors derive from a woman aged 50 to 65 who had recovered from COVID-19. CDR3s include the opening cysteine and the closing phenylalanine or tryptophan. A D gene is named only where the DNA matches it firmly. Part of the rows lack a size; the others show once, few, many or a class for expanded clones.

>14|.|TRBJ1-5|.|TRBV24-1
CATSAPGRSQPQHF
TGTGCCACCAGTGCCCCCGGGAGGTCACAGCCCCAGCATTTT
>14|.|TRBJ2-7|.|TRBV11-1
CASNPLDRPYEQYF
TGTGCCAGCAACCCACTCGACAGACCCTACGAGCAGTACTTC
>15|.|TRBJ1-2|.|TRBV28
CASSSPLAATYGYTF
TGTGCCAGCAGTTCCCCCCTGGCAGCGACCTATGGCTACACCTTC
>15|.|TRBJ2-3|TRBD1|TRBV7-9
CASSPDRVLLDTQYF
TGTGCCAGCAGCCCGGACAGGGTTCTTCTAGATACGCAGTATTTT
>16|once|TRBJ2-2|TRBD2|TRBV3-1/TRBV3-2
CASSQLRGANTGELFF
TGTGCCAGCAGCCAATTGCGGGGGGCGAACACCGGGGAGCTGTTTTTT
>12|.|TRBJ2-2|.|TRBV10-3
CAITRNTGELFF
TGTGCCATCACCAGGAACACCGGGGAGCTGTTTTTT
>11|.|TRBJ1-1|.|TRBV30
CACNFNTEAFF
TGTGCCTGCAACTTCAACACTGAAGCTTTCTTT
>14|.|TRBJ1-5|TRBD1|TRBV6-5
CASSFRGQAQPQHF
TGTGCCAGCAGCTTTAGGGGACAGGCCCAGCCCCAGCATTTT
>15|.|TRBJ2-3|.|TRBV2
CASAGGATLNWAQYF
TGTGCCAGTGCTGGCGGGGCGACACTTAACTGGGCGCAGTATTTT
>13|.|TRBJ2-5|.|TRBV7-9
CASSRGIQETQYF
TGTGCCAGCAGCCGCGGGATACAAGAGACCCAGTACTTC
>11|.|TRBJ1-2|.|TRBV30
CASQNFYGYTF
TGTGCCTCTCAAAACTTCTATGGCTACACCTTC
>12|.|TRBJ1-2|TRBD1|TRBV5-5
CASSLWTGVYTF
TGTGCCAGCAGCTTGTGGACAGGAGTCTACACCTTC
>15|few|TRBJ1-1|.|TRBV5-1
CASSLALGGGTEAFF
TGCGCCAGCAGCTTGGCCCTTGGGGGGGGCACTGAAGCTTTCTTT
>15|.|TRBJ1-4|TRBD1|TRBV7-9
CASSFSGQSNEKLFF
TGTGCCAGCAGCTTTTCGGGACAGTCTAATGAAAAACTGTTTTTT
>12|.|TRBJ1-1|TRBD1|TRBV15
CATSQTGTEAFF
TGTGCCACCAGCCAGACAGGGACTGAAGCTTTCTTT
>15|.|TRBJ2-7|TRBD2|TRBV19
CASRVAGGTSYEQYF
TGTGCCAGTAGGGTCGCGGGGGGAACGTCCTACGAGCAGTACTTC
>16|.|TRBJ2-5|.|TRBV7-6
CASSSRTAVLVETQYF
TGTGCCAGCAGCTCGAGGACTGCGGTACTGGTAGAGACCCAGTACTTC
>15|.|TRBJ1-4|.|TRBV9
CASSWGLGQNEKLFF
TGTGCCAGCAGCTGGGGGCTCGGACAAAATGAAAAACTGTTTTTT
>13|.|TRBJ1-3|.|TRBV28
CATIRDSGNTIYF
TGTGCCACCATCAGGGACTCTGGAAACACCATATATTTT
>13|.|TRBJ1-1|.|TRBV3-1/TRBV3-2
CASSQDTGSATFF
TGTGCCAGCAGCCAAGATACTGGCAGCGCAACTTTCTTT
>16|.|TRBJ2-3|.|TRBV18
CASSPGGADFTDTQYF
TGTGCCAGCTCACCTGGGGGGGCAGATTTCACAGATACGCAGTATTTT
>14|.|TRBJ2-7|TRBD1|TRBV6-5
CASRDRQGSYEQYF
TGTGCCAGCAGGGACCGACAGGGTTCCTACGAGCAGTACTTC
>12|.|TRBJ2-7|.|TRBV10-3
CAITDSSYEQYF
TGTGCCATAACGGACAGCTCCTACGAGCAGTACTTC
>17|.|TRBJ2-1|TRBD2|TRBV19
CASSRGILAGGRNEQFF
TGTGCCAGTAGTCGCGGGATACTAGCGGGGGGGCGTAATGAGCAGTTCTTC
>13|.|TRBJ1-1|.|TRBV13
CASSRQANTEAFF
TGTGCCAGCAGCCGACAGGCAAACACTGAAGCTTTCTTT
>13|.|TRBJ1-2|.|TRBV12-3/TRBV12-4
CASSRRGVYGYTF
TGTGCCAGCAGTAGGAGGGGCGTCTATGGCTACACCTTC
>13|.|TRBJ1-1|TRBD1|TRBV2
CASRGQGYTEAFF
TGTGCCAGCAGGGGACAGGGCTACACTGAAGCTTTCTTT
>14|.|TRBJ2-1|.|TRBV5-5
CASSPWWGNNEQFF
TGTGCCAGCAGTCCCTGGTGGGGCAATAATGAGCAGTTCTTC
>11|.|TRBJ2-1|TRBD1|TRBV29-1
CSAGQGNEQFF
TGCAGCGCAGGACAGGGTAATGAGCAGTTCTTC
>14|few|TRBJ1-2|.|TRBV7-8
CASSLAETSYGYTF
TGTGCCAGCAGCTTAGCGGAGACGAGCTATGGCTACACCTTC
>13|.|TRBJ2-1|.|TRBV30
CAWSVARYNEQFF
TGTGCCTGGAGTGTGGCTCGCTACAATGAGCAGTTCTTC
>15|.|TRBJ1-1|.|TRBV5-1
CASSPTKAMNTEAFF
TGCGCCAGCAGCCCCACGAAAGCAATGAACACTGAAGCTTTCTTT